The entry below gives a single T cell receptor (beta chain) sequence along with its context. The data were obtained in a study of blood T cell repertoires in COVID-19. About the research overall: COVID-19 samples from acute and convalescent phases originated in the United States, Italy and Spain. Nucleic acid was either cDNA or gDNA, and it came from T cells, B-cell-depleted T cells, or PBMCs.

Authors' analysis steps: Amplification from reference gene primers served as the basis for estimated nucleated cell counts. The table came from immunoSEQ multiplex PCR; TCRdb's copy has only in-frame clones and leaves some out. V and J calls and clone size are given by that table; D and trimming were obtained from the DNA. The sample includes over 55,000 clones, approximately 85% seen only once; the top ten take 20% to 25%. This TCR derives from a man in his fifties or sixties with acute or convalescent COVID-19. Sequenced material: peripheral blood.

The CDR3 protein is CATRQGAGGGELNTEAFF. The CDR3 nucleotides are TGTGCCACCAGACAGGGGGCGGGAGGTGGGGAACTGAACACTGAAGCTTTCTTT. The chain joins TRBV24-1 to TRBJ1-1; 9 bases fit TRBD1. The J segment lost 0 bases and the V segment lost 7 bases, leaving 14 bases of the junction unmatched. The CDR3 is 18 amino acids. CDR1 is KGHDR and CDR2 is SFDVKD in the germline V gene.